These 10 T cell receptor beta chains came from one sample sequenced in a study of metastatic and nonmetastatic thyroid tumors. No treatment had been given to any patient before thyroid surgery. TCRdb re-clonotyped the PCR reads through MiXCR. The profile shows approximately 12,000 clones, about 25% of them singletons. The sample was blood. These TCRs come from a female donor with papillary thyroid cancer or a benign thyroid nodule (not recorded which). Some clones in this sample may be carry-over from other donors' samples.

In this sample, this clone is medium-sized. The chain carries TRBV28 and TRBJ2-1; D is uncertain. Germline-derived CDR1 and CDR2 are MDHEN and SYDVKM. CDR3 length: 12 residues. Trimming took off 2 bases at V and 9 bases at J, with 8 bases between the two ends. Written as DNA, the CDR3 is TGTGCCAGCAGTTTAGGTTCCACTGAGCAGTTCTTC. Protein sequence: CASSLGSTEQFF.

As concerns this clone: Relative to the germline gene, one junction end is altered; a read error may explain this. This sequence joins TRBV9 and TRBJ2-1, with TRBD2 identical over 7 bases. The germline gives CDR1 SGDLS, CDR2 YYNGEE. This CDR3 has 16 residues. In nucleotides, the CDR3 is TGTGCCAGCAGCGCGACTAGCTGGGGTCCATACAATGAGCAGTCCTTC. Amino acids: CASSATSWGPYNEQSF. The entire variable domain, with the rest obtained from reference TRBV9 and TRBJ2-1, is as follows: DSGVTQTPKHLITATGQRVTLRCSPRSGDLSVYWYQQSLDQGLQFLIQYYNGEERAKGNILERFSAQQFPDLHSELNLSSLELGDSALYFCASSATSWGPYNEQSFGPGTRLTVL.

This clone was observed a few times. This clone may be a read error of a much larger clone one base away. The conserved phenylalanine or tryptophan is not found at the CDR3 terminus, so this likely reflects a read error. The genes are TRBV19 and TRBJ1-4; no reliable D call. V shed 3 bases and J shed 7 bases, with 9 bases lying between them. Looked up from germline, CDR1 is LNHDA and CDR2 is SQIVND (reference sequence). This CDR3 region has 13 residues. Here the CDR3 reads CASSISWFEKLFS. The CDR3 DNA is TGTGCCAGTAGTATTTCATGGTTTGAAAAACTGTTTTCT.

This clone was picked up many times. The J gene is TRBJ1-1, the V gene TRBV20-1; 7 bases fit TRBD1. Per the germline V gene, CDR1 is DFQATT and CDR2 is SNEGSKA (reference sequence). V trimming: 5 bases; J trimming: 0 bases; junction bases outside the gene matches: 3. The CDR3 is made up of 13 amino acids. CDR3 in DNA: TGCAGTGCTCCCGACAGGGTGAACACTGAAGCTTTCTTT. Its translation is CSAPDRVNTEAFF.

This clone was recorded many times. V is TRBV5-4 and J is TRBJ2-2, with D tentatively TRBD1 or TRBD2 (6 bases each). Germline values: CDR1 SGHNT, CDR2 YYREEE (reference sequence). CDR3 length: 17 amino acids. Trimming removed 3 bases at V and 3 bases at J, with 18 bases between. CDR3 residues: CASSSGVGGADTGELFF. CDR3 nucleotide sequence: TGTGCCAGCAGCTCCGGGGTGGGGGGCGCGGACACCGGGGAGCTGTTTTTT.

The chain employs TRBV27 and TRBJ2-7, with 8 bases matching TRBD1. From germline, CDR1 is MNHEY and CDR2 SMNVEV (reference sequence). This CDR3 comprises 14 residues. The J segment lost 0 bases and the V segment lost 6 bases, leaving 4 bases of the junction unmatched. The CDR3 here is CASRGTGSSYEQYF. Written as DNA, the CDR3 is TGTGCCAGCAGGGGGACAGGATCCTCCTACGAGCAGTACTTC.

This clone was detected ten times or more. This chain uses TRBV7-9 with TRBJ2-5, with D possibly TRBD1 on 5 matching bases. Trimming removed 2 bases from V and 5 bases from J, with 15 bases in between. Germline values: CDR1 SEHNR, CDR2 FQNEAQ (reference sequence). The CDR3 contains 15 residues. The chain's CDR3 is CASSLIRGMRETQYF. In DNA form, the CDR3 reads TGTGCCAGCAGCTTAATAAGGGGCATGCGGGAGACCCAGTACTTC.

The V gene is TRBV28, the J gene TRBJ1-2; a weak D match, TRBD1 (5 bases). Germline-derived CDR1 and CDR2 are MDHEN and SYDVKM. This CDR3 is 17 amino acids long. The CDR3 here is CEGSFAGRTAINYGYTF. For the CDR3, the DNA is TGTGAAGGCAGTTTTGCGGGGCGGACCGCCATTAACTATGGCTACACCTTC.

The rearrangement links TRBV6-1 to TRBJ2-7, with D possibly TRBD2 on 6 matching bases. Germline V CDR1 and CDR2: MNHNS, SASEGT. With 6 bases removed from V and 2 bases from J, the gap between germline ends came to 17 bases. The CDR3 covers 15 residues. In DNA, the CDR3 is TGTGCCAGCAGATCTGAAGGGACTCAGCCCTACGAGCAGTACTTC. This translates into CASRSEGTQPYEQYF.

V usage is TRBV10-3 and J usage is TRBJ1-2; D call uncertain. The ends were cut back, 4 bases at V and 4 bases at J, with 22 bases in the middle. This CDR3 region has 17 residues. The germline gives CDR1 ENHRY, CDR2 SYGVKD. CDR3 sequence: CAISVSIGRQKIYGYTF. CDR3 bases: TGTGCCATCAGTGTGTCAATAGGCAGACAAAAAATCTATGGCTACACCTTC.